These T cell receptor beta chains were read from a single sample in a study of blood T cell repertoires in COVID-19. Here immunoSEQ multiplex PCR was the method, and the copy in TCRdb shows in-frame clones only, minus some. The sample consists of 200,000 to 250,000 clones, roughly 83% of them appearing once. The specimen was peripheral blood. The receptor set was obtained from a woman in her forties or fifties with acute or convalescent COVID-19. The conserved cysteine and the conserved F or W are not part of the CDR3 here. Not all rows give a size; the values are once, few, many and, for expanded clones, a class.

TRBJ1-4 TRBV4-2 once ASSAQGALGEKLF
TRBJ1-2 TRBV19 . ASSMGLRADYGYT
TRBJ1-2 TRBV2 . ASVRDRGELGGYT
TRBJ1-5 TRBV5-1 few ASSESTGGGQPQH
TRBJ2-1 TRBV5-1 . ASSFLQGDEQF
TRBJ2-3 TRBV28 . ASSPAGTGTDTQY
TRBJ1-6 TRBV27 few ASRQGDNSPLH
TRBJ2-5 TRBV28 . ASTTGGVETQY
TRBJ2-2 TRBV10-3 . AISAERDTGELF
TRBJ2-7 TRBV2 . ASSEASGMEYEQY
TRBJ2-2 TRBV2 . ASNDRGATGELF
TRBJ1-6 TRBV5-5 . ASSDHRDTFNSPLH
TRBJ1-3 TRBV10-3 . AISPDISGNTIY
TRBJ1-6 TRBV5-1 once ASSFLQGDGSPLH
TRBJ1-4 TRBV28 . ASSLRRTGSEKLF
TRBJ1-2 TRBV11-2 . ASSLAPERSGYT
TRBJ2-7 TRBV28 . ASDSSGGAGEQY